Given below is one T cell receptor beta chain in context. Sequencing was performed with immunoSEQ multiplex PCR; in TCRdb, only in-frame clones are kept and a portion is missing. The top ten hold approximately 2.5% of the sample, which has some 80,000 clones, about 89% seen once. Germline V CDR1 and CDR2: SGHRS, YFSETQ. This CDR3 has 14 residues. The ends lost 0 bases at V and 5 bases at J; junction bases unmatched: 4. This specimen comes from a study of T cell changes during pregnancy in multiple sclerosis. The sequencing used peripheral blood, collected in the first trimester of pregnancy. The V and J genes are TRBV5-1 and TRBJ2-5; 7 bases map to TRBD2. The TCR sequence derives from a female donor with multiple sclerosis, enrolled in a pregnancy study. CDR3 in amino acids: CASSLELASETQYF. The CDR3 coding sequence is TGCGCCAGCAGCTTGGAACTAGCGTCGGAGACCCAGTACTTC.